The sequence of this T cell receptor (beta chain) was determined in a study of OX40 agonist ivuxolimab in advanced cancers. At the level of the study: Patients receiving dose escalation had hepatocellular carcinoma, melanoma, renal cell or head and neck cancer. General study findings and limits: The antigens recognized by the expanded peripheral T cells, that is their antigen specificity, were not determined.

At baseline, cycle 4 day 1, and cycle 7 day 1, blood was sampled. The CDR3 covers 16 residues. CDR1 and CDR2 (germline): SNHLY, FYNNEI. V lost 0 bases, J lost 3 bases, and 15 bases lay in between. The assay was immunoSEQ multiplex PCR, and TCRdb's table has in-frame clones only and misses some. Among approximately 38,000 clones, approximately 90% were seen once, and the ten largest hold roughly 9.8%. Concerning this clone itself: Antigen: not known.

V usage is TRBV2 and J usage is TRBJ2-7, with D maybe TRBD1 (6 bases). This receptor was taken from an adult with an advanced solid tumor such as melanoma, head and neck, liver or kidney cancer. The specimen comprised CD4+ or CD8+ T cells sorted from blood, sampled in a trial of the OX40 agonist ivuxolimab. In DNA form, the CDR3 reads TGTGCCAGCAGTGAAGCTTACAGGGCCTCCTACTACGAGCAGTACTTC. Residues: CASSEAYRASYYEQYF.